This T cell receptor beta chain came from a study of T cell responses to AZD1222 COVID-19 vaccine. Turning to the study itself: Both about-4-week and about-12-week second-dose recipients were combined. Study results and caveats: Donors in the cohort were predominantly white British and more often female, and clonal diversity was possibly underestimated. Nearly half of spike-specific TCRs reportedly go after variant regions that carry no mutations.

As regards this clone: Its matching antigen is unknown.

Sequenced by immunoSEQ multiplex PCR; TCRdb stores in-frame clones only, minus some. The sample has about 150,000 clones, roughly 90% seen once. V was cut by 3 bases and J by 5 bases, with 12 bases left in between. CDR3 length: 13 amino acids. The germline V gene has CDR1 SGHDT and CDR2 YYEEEE. The sample here was peripheral blood, taken on day 0 of AZD1222 vaccination. V gene TRBV5-6 combines with J gene TRBJ2-7, with D unresolved. The TCR comes from an adult in good health. The DNA for the CDR3 is TGTGCCAGCAGCTCTAATTCAGTGGACGAGCAGTACTTC. Its translation: CASSSNSVDEQYF. The whole variable domain, remainder taken from reference TRBV5-6 and TRBJ2-7, is DAGVTQSPTHLIKTRGQQVTLRCSPKSGHDTVSWYQQALGQGPQFIFQYYEEEERQRGNFPDRFSGHQFPNYSSELNVNALLLGDSALYLCASSSNSVDEQYFGPGTRLTVT.